This TCR beta chain was captured by sequencing in a study of early T cells in non-severe SARS-CoV-2 infection (dated by TCRdb to about 2021). About the full investigation: Bulk RNA from unsorted whole blood was used for TCR sequencing, so alpha and beta chains could not be paired. Broad study findings and their caveats: VDJdb matching was skewed toward anti-spike CD8 responses and likely underestimated virus-specific expansions, missing private and CD4 specificities.

This clonotype has at least ten counts. Its antigen specificity is not known. Base qualities are not recorded, but no much larger clone differs from it by a single base. This was a case-control study nested in a cohort of healthcare workers in London, UK, who had nasopharyngeal swab PCR tests and blood samples taken every week. Healthcare workers were recruited during the week of the UK lockdown, between 23 and 31 March 2020, and followed weekly for up to roughly 15 weeks. Preparation of the library involved 5' RACE. The sample was run on a NextSeq 500. To correct for sequencing error and PCR bias, the TCR library protocol tagged individual cDNA molecules with unique molecular identifiers. TCR alpha and beta chains were both sequenced, and the abundances of alpha and beta sequences in each sample were closely correlated with each other. From the authors' description of their analysis: Decombinator V4 was used to annotate the V gene, J gene and CDR3 of the TCR sequences. TCRs were defined as expanded if a significant change between any two time points was detected under a Poisson model with p below 0.0001. TCR abundances were normalised to the total number of TCRs sequenced in each sample and reported as counts per million. TRAV1-2 paired with TRAJ12, TRAJ20 or TRAJ33 defined MAIT TCRs, while TRAV10 paired with TRAJ18 defined iNKT TCRs. VDJdb, accessed 1 November 2021, was searched for CMV, EBV and SARS-CoV-2 annotated TCRs, with TCRs annotated for multiple antigens excluded. Through fastp at Q25 and MiXCR, TCRdb rebuilt clones from the public reads, retaining in-frame beta chains. Every distinct CDR3 protein forms one entry, paired with its most common genes and DNA. The V and J calls and clone size come from TCRdb's table, not from the authors' own analysis. This sample lists about 48,000 distinct CDR3 sequences; roughly 13% were detected once. The ten largest make up roughly a tenth of the sample.

Including the terminal cysteine and phenylalanine, the CDR3 comprises 18 residues. The retained sequence is limited to the CDR3, 54 bases, with the frame set at the first base. At the junction V is shortened by 4 bases and J by 1 base, with 22 bases in between. Reading the germline V gene (reference sequence) gives CDR1 SEHNR and CDR2 FQNEAQ. The sequence links TRBV7-9 to TRBJ2-5; the best D guess is TRBD2, with 5 bases matching. The receptor's source is an adult who was a healthcare worker with PCR-confirmed SARS-CoV-2 infection or an uninfected control (not recorded which). Sequenced material: whole blood. The CDR3 reads CASSYHLLNGRAQETQYF. The DNA sequence reads TGTGCCAGCAGCTATCACCTCTTGAACGGGCGGGCCCAAGAGACCCAGTACTTC.